Listed here is a single TCR beta chain. As yet, its antigen is unknown. This specimen comes from a study of cytomegalovirus exposure and HLA in healthy donors. Overall study: In an earlier analysis, approximately 120 million unique TCR beta sequences were found from 150 million to 200 million T cells. Study results and caveats: A list of around 160 TCR beta chains associated with cytomegalovirus was given. Later work showed greater clonal expansion in HLA-associated TCR beta chains than in equally common others. Reported performance of the classifier showed diagnosis of cytomegalovirus status with high specificity and sensitivity.

13 Jbeta primers and 60 Vbeta primers were used for the PCR. Generated by immunoSEQ multiplex PCR, the TCRdb table keeps only in-frame clones and is missing some. The sample is made up of approximately 130,000 clones, and the top ten hold roughly 2% of it. The TCR sequence derives from a woman aged 55-70 years in good health and CMV-seronegative. Sequenced: PBMCs.

The CDR3 bases are TGTGCCAGCTCCCCCCGCGACTTGGGGAGGTCAAGCTCCTACGAGCAGTACTTC. The encoded protein is CASSPRDLGRSSSYEQYF. J is TRBJ2-7 and V is TRBV18; perhaps TRBD2 as D (6 bases). There are 18 residues in the CDR3. Germline assignment: CDR1 KGHSH and CDR2 LQKENI. V was shortened by 6 bases and J by 0 bases, with 24 bases between the two germline ends.